This paragraph covers one T cell receptor (beta chain) sequence. The antigen is unknown. Tissue processing of the graft released intraepithelial and lamina propria lymphocytes from it. The germline CDR1 and CDR2 sequences are MNHEY and SVGAGI. This CDR3 has 16 amino acids. V lost 2 bases and J lost 3, with 13 bases in between. The sample belongs to a study of graft-versus-host responses after intestinal transplantation. Study as a whole: Every transplant recipient was induced with anti-thymocyte globulin, then maintained on tacrolimus and steroids for approximately three years. Study conclusions and caveats: Marrow from the recipient contained GvH clones, some of which had appeared first in ileum or blood. Where graft-donor T cell macrochimerism was present, patients had high graft-versus-host to host-versus-graft clonal ratios in allografts.

Some clones are missing from TCRdb's copy, which holds only in-frame ones; the method was immunoSEQ multiplex PCR. The data show just under 30,000 clones, with about three quarters seen just once and under 3.5% held by the top ten. The rearrangement uses TRBV6-5 and TRBJ2-2, with D perhaps TRBD1 or TRBD2 (6 bases each). Here the sequenced sample was ileum tissue, taken 98 days after intestinal transplantation. The sequence was obtained from a human patient who received an intestinal transplant, so some T cells may come from the graft donor. The CDR3 reads CASSYVGGLDTGELFF. The CDR3 DNA sequence: TGTGCCAGCAGTTACGTTGGGGGGCTGGACACCGGGGAGCTGTTTTTT.